These 27 T cell receptor beta chains were sequenced from one sample in a study of cytomegalovirus exposure and HLA in healthy donors. With 60 Vbeta and 13 Jbeta primers, the PCR was carried out. Method: immunoSEQ multiplex PCR; TCRdb's copy keeps in-frame clones and lacks some. The data contain under 250,000 clones, around 78% of them singletons. The sequenced sample consisted of PBMCs. Receptor source: a man aged 25-40 years in good health and CMV-seronegative.

The V and J genes are TRBV29-1 and TRBJ2-1, with TRBD2 identical over 8 bases. The length of the CDR3 is 13 residues. Trimming cost V 1 base and J 8 bases; bases outside gene matches: 4. The V gene's germline CDR1 is SQVTM and CDR2 ANQGSEA. The CDR3 DNA is TGCAGCGTTGAAGCGGGAGGGCCTTATGAGCAGTTCTTC. Translation gives CSVEAGGPYEQFF.

This rearrangement joins TRBV19 to TRBJ1-1, with 10 nucleotides matching TRBD1. The germline V gene has CDR1 LNHDA and CDR2 SQIVND (reference sequence). J gave up 5 bases and V 4 bases, and 4 bases lay outside the gene matches. There are 14 residues in the CDR3. The CDR3 DNA sequence: TGTGCCAGTAGTAGCTGGACAGGGGGAACTGAAGCTTTCTTT. Translating gives CASSSWTGGTEAFF. Filled out from reference TRBV19 and TRBJ1-1, the complete variable domain reads DGGITQSPKYLFRKEGQNVTLSCEQNLNHDAMYWYRQDPGQGLRLIYYSQIVNDFQKGDIAEGYSVSREKKESFPLTVTSAQKNPTAFYLCASSSWTGGTEAFFGQGTRLTVV.

This clone was seen more than once but under ten times. The chain combines TRBV29-1 with TRBJ2-5; 10 nucleotides match TRBD2. V lost 7 bases to trimming and J lost 5 bases; unmatched junction nucleotides: 7. CDR3 length: 13 residues. Looked up from germline, CDR1 is SQVTM and CDR2 is ANQGSEA. The CDR3 reads CSAGAGGPETQYF. As DNA, the CDR3 is TGCAGCGCTGGAGCGGGAGGGCCGGAGACCCAGTACTTC.

The V gene is TRBV6-5, the J gene TRBJ1-4, with 7 bases fitting TRBD1. The CDR3 spans 14 residues. Germline V lookup: CDR1 MNHEY, CDR2 SVGAGI. Trimming removed 6 bases from V and 2 bases from J; junction bases left unmatched: 3. CDR3 in DNA: TGTGCCAGCAGGACAGGGTCTACTAATGAAAAACTGTTTTTT. This translates into CASRTGSTNEKLFF.

The chain combines TRBV4-1 with TRBJ2-1; D unclear. This CDR3 has 17 residues. Between the trimmed V and J ends, which lost 4 bases and 0 bases, there was a span of 16 bases. Germline CDR1 reads MGHRA; CDR2 reads YSYEKL. The CDR3 loop is CASSPRVDPFSYNEQFF. CDR3 bases: TGCGCCAGCAGCCCCCGGGTGGATCCCTTCTCCTACAATGAGCAGTTCTTC.

This clone was picked up one time. This rearrangement joins TRBV25-1 to TRBJ2-7, with 7 bases lining up with TRBD1. The germline V gene has CDR1 MGHDK and CDR2 SYGVNS. CDR3 length equals 13 residues. The V and J ends lost 6 bases and 3 bases, in that order; junction bases with no gene match: 5. Here the CDR3 DNA reads TGTGCCAGCAGATCACAGGGGTACTACGAGCAGTACTTC. This codes for CASRSQGYYEQYF.

The CDR3 bases are TGCAGTGCCAGACAAACCTACGAGCAGTACTTC. Amino acids: CSARQTYEQYF. The J gene is TRBJ2-7, the V gene TRBV20-1, with D uncertain. The V gene's germline CDR1 is DFQATT and CDR2 SNEGSKA (reference sequence). V lost 6 bases, J lost 2 bases, and 8 bases lay in between. The CDR3 runs to 11 residues.

The chain links TRBV28 to TRBJ1-4, with 9 bases identical to TRBD1. J was trimmed by 7 bases and V by 8 bases; bases with no gene match: 14. Germline V lookup: CDR1 MDHEN, CDR2 SYDVKM. This CDR3 is 16 amino acids long. CDR3 nucleotide sequence: TGTGCCAGCGCGGATCAGGGGGGGGACAGGGTTGAAAAACTGTTTTTT. It specifies CASADQGGDRVEKLFF.

The CDR3 loop reads CASSISGLGARELFF. Here the CDR3 DNA reads TGTGCCAGCAGCATTAGCGGGTTGGGCGCCAGGGAGCTGTTTTTT. The rearrangement links TRBV5-4 to TRBJ2-2; 7 positions agree with TRBD2. This CDR3 region has 15 residues. Unmatched junction bases numbered 12, after V lost 4 bases and J lost 9 bases. Germline CDR1 SGHNT, CDR2 YYREEE (reference sequence).

This clone was found a few times. Its ends do not fully match the called genes, so a read error is possible. CDR3 in amino acids: CSSSRSSSGTTGELFF. The DNA for the CDR3 is TGTTCCAGCAGCCGTTCTTCTAGCGGGACAACCGGGGAGCTGTTTTTT. The rearrangement joins TRBV7-9 to TRBJ2-2, with 9 bases lining up with TRBD2. The CDR3 has 16 residues. Germline V gene sequence: CDR1 SEHNR, CDR2 FQNEAQ (reference sequence).

This clone was recorded only once. This sequence joins TRBV6-4 and TRBJ2-1; TRBD2 aligns across 9 bases. CDR1 is MRHNA and CDR2 is SNTAGT in the germline V gene. Germline trimming cut 0 bases from V and 4 bases from J; bases unmatched to any gene: 1. The CDR3 length is 15 residues. In DNA form, the CDR3 reads TGTGCCAGCAGTGACTCTGCGGGGGGGTACAATGAGCAGTTCTTC. It translates to CASSDSAGGYNEQFF.

The V call is TRBV18, the J call TRBJ1-1; 9 bases fit TRBD1. The V and J ends lost 4 bases and 3 bases, in that order; junction bases with no gene match: 6. CDR3 length: 15 residues. CDR1 and CDR2 (germline): KGHSH, LQKENI. The CDR3: CASSLKTGGDTEAFF. Written as DNA, the CDR3 is TGTGCCAGCTCACTTAAGACAGGGGGTGACACTGAAGCTTTCTTT.

The V call is TRBV27, the J call TRBJ2-1; 10 bases map to TRBD2. V lost 3 bases and J lost 5; bases outside the gene matches: 10. CDR1 is MNHEY, CDR2 SMNVEV, per germline (reference sequence). The CDR3 consists of 17 residues. For the CDR3, the DNA is TGTGCCAGCAGTTTCTTAACTAGCGGGACTAACCACAATGAGCAGTTCTTC. As protein: CASSFLTSGTNHNEQFF.

The chain couples TRBV19 to TRBJ1-1, with D perhaps matching TRBD1 (6 bases). Germline V CDR1 and CDR2: LNHDA, SQIVND (reference sequence). Trimming took off 7 bases at V and 5 bases at J, with 17 bases between the two ends. The CDR3 totals 14 residues. CDR3 nucleotides: TGTGCCAGTAACAAGCAAGGGGGGGAGACTGAAGCTTTCTTT. Amino acid sequence: CASNKQGGETEAFF.

This clone was observed a few times. The rearrangement links TRBV5-6 to TRBJ2-1, with 13 bases identical to TRBD2. The CDR3 runs to 19 residues. V lost 0 bases and J lost 8; bases outside the gene matches: 14. Germline CDR1 SGHDT, CDR2 YYEEEE. The chain's CDR3 is CASSLGGTSGMSMGDEQFF. The CDR3 DNA follows: TGTGCCAGCAGCTTGGGGGGGACTAGCGGGATGTCGATGGGAGATGAGCAGTTCTTC.

The J gene is TRBJ2-2, the V gene TRBV10-3; D gene uncertain. There are 14 residues in the CDR3. Trimming took 0 bases from V and 8 from J, leaving 10 bases between them. Germline V gene sequence: CDR1 ENHRY, CDR2 SYGVKD. This CDR3 is CAISESAEKGELFF. DNA of the CDR3: TGTGCCATCAGTGAGTCGGCGGAAAAGGGGGAGCTGTTTTTT.

The chain couples TRBV28 to TRBJ2-7, with unresolved D. The CDR3 has 15 residues. Trimming removed 3 bases from V and 2 bases from J, with 14 bases in between. Germline lookup yields CDR1 MDHEN and CDR2 SYDVKM. In DNA form, the CDR3 reads TGTGCCAGCAGTTTCCGAGGCCAGAAAGCCTACGAGCAGTACTTC. It translates to CASSFRGQKAYEQYF.

The V gene is TRBV27, the J gene TRBJ2-5, with 7 bases identical to TRBD1. The J call may be wrong; the DNA end is better matched by TRBJ2-7. CDR1 and CDR2 from the germline V gene are MNHEY and SMNVEV (reference sequence). This CDR3 region has 15 residues. The CDR3 nucleotides read TGTGCCAGCAGTGTACGCGTCGGACAGGCCGACGAGCAGTACTTC. Encoded protein: CASSVRVGQADEQYF.

This clone was seen only a few times. The chain recombines TRBV19 with TRBJ2-2; a weak D match, TRBD1 (5 bases). CDR1 and CDR2 (germline): LNHDA, SQIVND (reference sequence). This CDR3 region has 13 residues. V lost 8 bases and J lost 2, with 9 bases in between. DNA of the CDR3: TGTGCCAGTGCTGACAGTAACACCGGGGAGCTGTTTTTT. It yields the protein CASADSNTGELFF.

This clone was detected only once. J is TRBJ1-2 and V is TRBV7-3; D remains unclear. This CDR3 comprises 15 residues. Trimming left V 0 bases short and J 4 bases short, with 12 bases between. Germline CDR1 and CDR2: SGHTA and FQGTGA. CDR3 DNA: TGTGCCAGCAGCTTAACGACGGGGAGTTCCTATGGCTACACCTTC. This translates into CASSLTTGSSYGYTF.

The rearrangement uses TRBV7-2 and TRBJ2-2; 11 nucleotides agree with TRBD2. This CDR3 has 15 residues. Germline CDR1 is SGHTA and CDR2 is FQGNSA. J lost 5 bases, V lost 3 bases, and 2 bases had no gene match. The CDR3 coding sequence is TGTGCCAGCAGCTTGACTAGCGGGATTACCGGGGAGCTGTTTTTT. It encodes CASSLTSGITGELFF.

A few counts support this clone. The rearrangement uses TRBV5-4 and TRBJ2-7; TRBD2 is a possible D gene (5 bases). The germline CDR1 and CDR2 sequences are SGHNT and YYREEE (reference sequence). The CDR3 runs to 16 residues. Deletions cut 1 base from V and 0 bases from J, with 14 bases between. The CDR3 protein is CASSLSGILTSYEQYF. The CDR3, as DNA: TGTGCCAGCAGCTTGAGCGGAATCCTTACCTCCTACGAGCAGTACTTC.

This chain uses TRBV28 with TRBJ1-6; 10 bases match TRBD1. Germline V CDR1 and CDR2: MDHEN, SYDVKM. After removal of 6 bases from V and 0 bases from J, the junction contained 5 bases not matched to a gene. The CDR3 has 17 residues. The DNA of the CDR3 is TGTGCCAGCAGCGGGACAGGGGTCATCTCCTATAATTCACCCCTCCACTTT. The encoded protein is CASSGTGVISYNSPLHF. Combining the CDR3 with reference TRBV28 and TRBJ1-6 gives the whole variable domain DVKVTQSSRYLVKRTGEKVFLECVQDMDHENMFWYRQDPGLGLRLIYFSYDVKMKEKGDIPEGYSVSREKKERFSLILESASTNQTSMYLCASSGTGVISYNSPLHFGNGTRLTVT.

This clone was seen a handful of times. V gene TRBV9 combines with J gene TRBJ1-4, with 8 bases lining up with TRBD1. The CDR3 spans 15 residues. Germline V gene lookup returns CDR1 SGDLS and CDR2 YYNGEE. The junction had 6 bases not matched to a gene; V was cut back by 3 bases and J by 5 bases. The CDR3 reads CASSGTDRANEKLFF. CDR3 in DNA: TGTGCCAGCAGCGGAACGGACAGGGCAAATGAAAAACTGTTTTTT.

The gene calls are TRBV20-1 and TRBJ2-3; TRBD2 agrees at 8 bases. The CDR3 contains 11 residues. Germline V gives CDR1 DFQATT, CDR2 SNEGSKA (reference sequence). The V and J ends lost 5 bases and 8 bases, in that order; junction bases with no gene match: 3. CDR3 sequence (DNA): TGCAGTGCTGGACTAGCAGGTACGCAGTATTTT. This gives the protein CSAGLAGTQYF.

The J gene is TRBJ2-6, the V gene TRBV5-1; D not resolved. There are 14 residues in the CDR3. Germline CDR1 is SGHRS and CDR2 is YFSETQ. V shed 3 bases and J shed 0 bases, with 4 bases lying between them. In nucleotides, the CDR3 is TGCGCCAGCAGCTACGGCTCTGGGGCCAACGTCCTGACTTTC. Residues: CASSYGSGANVLTF.

The chain employs TRBV10-3 and TRBJ2-3; 7 positions match TRBD2. The trim removed 0 bases at V and 2 bases at J, leaving 2 bases unmatched. Germline-derived CDR1 and CDR2 are ENHRY and SYGVKD. CDR3 length equals 15 residues. CDR3: CAISESGGPTDTQYF. CDR3 DNA: TGTGCCATCAGTGAGTCGGGAGGGCCCACAGATACGCAGTATTTT.